This T cell receptor (beta chain) was recovered during a study of T cells after yellow fever vaccination. General study findings and limits: Weaker overall, the secondary response nonetheless peaked faster (day 5 versus 15).

V dropped 2 bases and J dropped 4 bases, with 6 bases sitting between them. CDR3 length: 14 residues. CDR1 and CDR2 from the germline V gene are SGHVS and FQNEAQ. TCRdb re-called the 5' RACE reads through MiXCR, storing one row per CDR3 protein. The table shows under 350,000 distinct CDR3 sequences, with approximately 4% occurring only once. This clonotype was counted between two and nine times. No antigen is known for it. The sample in question was PBMCs, obtained 5 days after the yellow fever booster vaccination. The receptor comes from a man between 18 and 29 years old who received the YFV17D yellow fever vaccine. The J gene is TRBJ1-6, the V gene TRBV7-8; no reliable D call. CDR3 region: CASSLRSYNSPLHF. The CDR3 DNA reads as TGTGCCAGCAGCTTACGTAGTTATAATTCACCCCTCCACTTT.